Listed here are 13 T cell receptor beta chains from one sample, sequenced in a study of tissue T cells after allogeneic stem cell transplantation. Sequenced by immunoSEQ multiplex PCR; TCRdb stores in-frame clones only, minus some. The table shows about 4,600 clones, with around 49% occurring only once. Time point: mouse harvest day 14 after allogeneic transplant. Tail vein injection delivered 10^7 T-cell-depleted bone marrow cells and 10^6 splenic CD5+ T cells. The sequenced sample was lymph node tissue. The receptors originated from a female BALB/c mouse given C57BL/6 T cells with graft-versus-host disease after an allogeneic hematopoietic cell transplant.

Of note for this clone: Gene names are mouse gene names. The chain's CDR3 is CASSPRTGQDTQYF. The CDR3 bases that were read are TGTGCCAGCAGTCCCCGGACTGGGCAAGACACCCAGTAC. V gene TRBV26 combines with J gene TRBJ2-5, with 8 nucleotides matching TRBD2. The read ends 1 residue shy of where the CDR3 ends; the end is completed using the germline J gene. V gave up 4 bases and J gave up 3 bases; unmatched junction bases: 3. The CDR3 sequence is 14 residues long. CDR1 KGHPV and CDR2 FQNQEV come from the germline V gene (reference sequence).

Notes on this clone: Gene names denote mouse genes. The read gets to within 1 residue of the CDR3 end, and the germline J gene fills in the rest. The chain carries TRBV15 and TRBJ2-7; 10 bases are a match to TRBD1. V lost 6 bases to trimming and J lost 7 bases; unmatched junction nucleotides: 6. This CDR3 spans 13 amino acids. Germline V gives CDR1 SGHND, CDR2 FRSKSL. CDR3 DNA, as far as it was read: TGTGCCAGCAGGGGACAGGGGATGTGGGAACAGTAC. Protein product: CASRGQGMWEQY. The entire CDR3 is CASRGQGMWEQYF.

Concerning this clone: Genes here carry mouse names. The sequenced fragment ends 1 residue before the CDR3 boundary, so the rest is inferred from the germline J gene. This chain joins TRBV12-2 and TRBJ2-3; either TRBD1 or TRBD2 may fit D (6 bases each). Germline V lookup: CDR1 SGHLS, CDR2 HYDKME. Between the trimmed V and J ends, which lost 2 bases and 0 bases, there was a span of 8 bases. The CDR3 is made up of 14 amino acids. The CDR3 DNA, read in part, is TGTGCCAGCTCTCCGGGGGCTAGTGCAGAAACGCTGTAT. Amino acids: CASSPGASAETLY. The CDR3 in its entirety is CASSPGASAETLYF.

By share, this clone counts as medium-sized. The germline and genes are mouse ones. Read sequence stops 1 residue before the CDR3 end, and the germline J gene provides the missing end. This rearrangement joins TRBV19 to TRBJ2-1; 11 bases line up with TRBD2. Unmatched junction bases numbered 2, after V lost 6 bases and J lost 3 bases. The length of the CDR3 is 14 residues. Germline CDR1 reads FNHDT; CDR2 reads SITEND (reference sequence). CDR3 DNA, as far as it was read: TGTGCCAGCAACTGGGGGGGCGTCTATGCTGAGCAGTTC. The encoded protein is CASNWGGVYAEQF. The full CDR3 reads CASNWGGVYAEQFF. The whole variable domain, filled in from reference TRBV19 and TRBJ2-1, reads GGIITQTPKFLIGQEGQKLTLKCQQNFNHDTMYWYRQDSGKGLRLIYYSITENDLQKGDLSEGYDASREKKSSFSLTVTSAQKNEMAVFLCASNWGGVYAEQFFGPGTRLTVL.

A word on this clone: The gene symbols are mouse symbols. The observed sequence ends 1 residue before the CDR3 terminus, with the missing tail filled in from the germline J gene. J is TRBJ2-4 and V is TRBV14; 12 bases map to TRBD2. J gave up 6 bases and V 5 bases, and 4 bases lay outside the gene matches. Looked up from germline, CDR1 is SGHDT and CDR2 is FRDEAV. This CDR3 comprises 14 residues. The covered CDR3 bases are TGTGCCAGCAGAAGACTGGGGGGGCGGAACACCTTGTAC. Amino acid sequence: CASRRLGGRNTLY. The entire CDR3 reads CASRRLGGRNTLYF.

As regards this clone: Here the gene names and germline are mouse. The read stops 1 residue short of the end of the CDR3; the missing end is completed from the germline J gene. This chain joins TRBV26 and TRBJ2-2; D is unresolved. Germline V gene lookup returns CDR1 KGHPV and CDR2 FQNQEV (reference sequence). Trimming took 4 bases from V and 0 from J, leaving 0 bases between them. The length of the CDR3 is 12 residues. The sequenced CDR3 bases are TGTGCCAGCAGTCCAAACACCGGGCAGCTCTAC. Translation gives CASSPNTGQLY. The whole CDR3 protein is CASSPNTGQLYF.

Relative to its sample, this clone is medium-sized. The genes and germline here are from mouse. The sequenced fragment ends 1 residue before the CDR3 boundary, so the rest is inferred from the germline J gene. This chain links TRBV23 with TRBJ2-7; the table's D call, TRBD1, was not checked against the DNA. The CDR3 contains 14 residues. The germline CDR1 and CDR2 sequences are KGHTA and FQNQQP. CDR3 region: CSSSPPGQGWEQYF. The DNA read from the CDR3 is TGCTCCAGCAGCCCTCCGGGACAGGGTTGGGAACAGTAC.

Details on this clone: The listed genes are named as in mouse. The DNA ends 1 residue before the CDR3 does, and the rest of the CDR3 is filled in from the germline J gene. The chain joins TRBV12-1 to TRBJ1-5; 8 nucleotides match TRBD1. With 2 bases clipped from V and 1 base from J, the junction kept 0 bases outside the gene matches. The CDR3 runs 14 residues. CDR1 is SGHSN, CDR2 HYEKVE, per germline. CDR3 DNA (partial): TGTGCCAGCTCTCGACAGGGGAACAACCAGGCTCCGCTT. It codes for CASSRQGNNQAPL. Given in full, the CDR3 is CASSRQGNNQAPLF. Together with reference TRBV12-1 and TRBJ1-5, the CDR3 gives the full variable domain: DSGVVQSPRHIIKEKGGRSVLTCIPISGHSNVVWYQQTLGKELKFLIQHYEKVERDKGFLPSRFSVQQFDDYHSEMNMSALELEDSAMYFCASSRQGNNQAPLFGEGTRLSVL.

This clone was seen more than once but under ten times. Genes here carry mouse names. Read data end 1 residue before the CDR3 end; the end is taken from the germline J gene. V usage is TRBV13-2 and J usage is TRBJ1-3; D not certain. Per the germline V gene, CDR1 is NNHNN and CDR2 is SYGAGS (reference sequence). Trimming pared 4 bases from V and 0 bases from J, leaving 5 bases between. The CDR3 totals 13 residues. The sequenced part of the CDR3 DNA is TGTGCCAGCGGTCAAGATTCTGGAAATACGCTCTAT. Protein: CASGQDSGNTLY. The entire CDR3 protein is CASGQDSGNTLYF.

As for this clone: Genes here carry mouse names. The observed sequence ends 1 residue before the CDR3 terminus, with the missing tail filled in from the germline J gene. Other DNA sequences within the sample encode an identical CDR3. The chain is built from TRBV17 and TRBJ1-1, with D maybe TRBD1 (5 bases). The CDR3 extends over 14 amino acids. With 5 bases removed from V and 0 bases from J, the gap between germline ends came to 10 bases. Per the germline V gene, CDR1 is MNHDT and CDR2 is YYDKIL. The sequenced CDR3 bases are TGTGCTAGCAGTCCTACAGGAGCAAACACAGAAGTCTTC. This encodes CASSPTGANTEVF. From start to end, the CDR3 is CASSPTGANTEVFF. The full variable domain, completed using reference TRBV17 and TRBJ1-1, is DTTVKQNPRYKLARVGKPVNLICSQTMNHDTMYWYQKKPNQAPKLLLFYYDKILNREADTFEKFQSSRPNNSFCSLYIGSAGLEYSAMYLCASSPTGANTEVFFGKGTRLTVV.

Relative to its sample, this clone is medium-sized. The genes are named according to mouse. The CDR3 end is not reached by the read, which stops 1 residue before it; the germline J gene fills it in. V usage is TRBV13-2 and J usage is TRBJ2-5; D possibly corresponds to TRBD1 (6 bases). CDR3 length: 14 amino acids. Germline CDR1 reads NNHNN; CDR2 reads SYGAGS (reference sequence). V was trimmed by 1 base and J by 3 bases, leaving 9 bases between them. CDR3 loop: CASGDRGQQDTQYF. The CDR3 DNA, read in part, is TGTGCCAGCGGTGATAGGGGACAACAAGACACCCAGTAC.

With respect to this clone: This sequence is one base from a far larger clone and is likely a read error. Here the gene names and germline are mouse. The read terminates 1 residue before the CDR3 end, so the remaining end is supplied by the germline J gene. V gene TRBV12-1 combines with J gene TRBJ1-3; D perhaps matches TRBD1 (6 bases). CDR1 is SGHSN and CDR2 is HYEKVE in the germline V gene. The CDR3 contains 14 residues. CDR3 loop: CASSRTVSVNTLYF. CDR3 DNA, as far as it was read: TGTGCCAGCTCCCGGACAGTTTCTGTAAATACGCTCTAT.

A remark on this clone: Germline and genes here are mouse. With the read ending 1 residue before the CDR3 end, the germline J gene is used to fill in that end. The rearrangement joins TRBV1 to TRBJ2-3; 7 bases fit TRBD2. Trimming cost V 1 base and J 3 bases; bases outside gene matches: 10. CDR3 length: 17 amino acids. The V gene's germline CDR1 is NSQYPW and CDR2 LRSPGD (reference sequence). CDR3 in amino acids: CTCSAVLGRLSAETLYF. CDR3 DNA, as far as it was read: TGCACCTGCAGTGCAGTACTGGGGCGGCTTAGCGCAGAAACGCTGTAT. Together with reference TRBV1 and TRBJ2-3, the CDR3 gives the full variable domain: VTLLEQNPRWRLVPRGQAVNLRCILKNSQYPWMSWYQQDLQKQLQWLFTLRSPGDKEVKSLPGADYLATRVTDTELRLQVANMSQGRTLYCTCSAVLGRLSAETLYFGSGTRLTVL.